This is a list of T cell receptor beta chains from one sample in a study of shared clonotypes between healthy human individuals. Measured with immunoSEQ multiplex PCR; TCRdb has only the in-frame clones, and not every one. The repertoire holds hundreds of thousands of clones, with about 96% as singletons. The source material was memory CD8+ T cells sorted from blood. These receptors all stem from a man aged 25-40 years in good health. The CDR3 runs from the conserved cysteine through the conserved F or W. D genes are given only for firm matches. The size field is filled for only some rows; it gives once, few, many or a size class.

cdr3_length	clone_size	v_call	d_call	j_call	cdr3_aa	cdr3_nt
16	-	TRBV9	-	TRBJ2-2	CASSVGLSLNTGELFF	TGTGCCAGCAGCGTAGGTCTCTCTTTAAACACCGGGGAGCTGTTTTTT
14	-	TRBV2	-	TRBJ2-3	CASREQGGPDTQYF	TGTGCCAGCAGAGAACAGGGCGGTCCAGATACGCAGTATTTT
15	-	TRBV27	-	TRBJ2-7	CASSLSAGSPSEQYF	TGTGCCAGCAGTTTATCAGCAGGGTCCCCTTCAGAGCAGTACTTC
13	-	TRBV19	-	TRBJ2-7	CASSIPGNYEQYF	TGTGCCAGTAGTATCCCAGGAAACTACGAGCAGTACTTC
14	-	TRBV30	-	TRBJ2-7	CAWSDSGFAYEQYF	TGTGCCTGGAGTGACAGTGGGTTTGCCTACGAGCAGTACTTC
11	-	TRBV2	-	TRBJ2-2	CASSDPGELFF	TGTGCCAGCAGTGACCCCGGGGAGCTGTTTTTT
11	-	TRBV20-1	-	TRBJ2-4	CSARDGAEGDF	TGCAGTGCTAGAGATGGGGCCGAGGGGGACTTC
15	-	TRBV11-1	-	TRBJ2-3	CASSFAAASTDTQYF	TGTGCCAGCAGCTTTGCAGCGGCTAGCACAGATACGCAGTATTTT
13	-	TRBV19	TRBD1	TRBJ1-2	CASSAQGAAGYTF	TGTGCCAGTAGTGCACAGGGGGCGGCTGGCTACACCTTC
11	-	TRBV6-6	-	TRBJ2-1	CASSYFGLGFF	TGTGCCAGCAGTTACTTCGGCCTAGGATTCTTC
14	few	TRBV4-2	-	TRBJ2-5	CASSQVGPQETQYF	TGTGCCAGCAGCCAAGTGGGTCCCCAAGAGACCCAGTACTTC
16	-	TRBV14	TRBD2	TRBJ2-3	CASSQGLAAITDTQYF	TGTGCCAGCAGCCAAGGGCTAGCGGCCATCACAGATACGCAGTATTTT
16	-	TRBV10-3	-	TRBJ2-3	CAISDPGRGPTDTQYF	TGTGCCATCAGTGACCCGGGGCGGGGCCCCACAGATACGCAGTATTTT
17	once	TRBV5-1	-	TRBJ1-4	CASSLVALGAQGEKLFF	TGCGCCAGCAGCTTGGTAGCCCTGGGGGCTCAGGGTGAAAAACTGTTTTTT
18	-	TRBV25-1	TRBD2	TRBJ2-5	CASSESPLTSGMRETQYF	TGTGCCAGCAGTGAATCACCCCTGACTAGCGGGATGCGAGAGACCCAGTACTTC
13	-	TRBV30	TRBD1	TRBJ1-2	CAWSNRGQGGYTF	TGTGCCTGGAGTAATAGGGGGCAAGGAGGCTACACCTTC
18	-	TRBV5-1	-	TRBJ1-3	CASSLAAFGTGSGNTIYF	TGCGCCAGCAGCTTGGCCGCTTTTGGTACAGGCTCTGGAAACACCATATATTTT
16	-	TRBV6-4	-	TRBJ2-2	CASSLPHWVHTGELFF	TGTGCCAGCAGCTTACCCCATTGGGTACACACCGGGGAGCTGTTTTTT
12	-	TRBV6-1	-	TRBJ2-5	CASMNGRETQYF	TGTGCCAGCATGAATGGTCGCGAGACCCAGTACTTC
11	once	TRBV28	-	TRBJ1-2	CASVNKGGYTF	TGTGCCAGCGTCAACAAGGGAGGCTACACCTTC
14	-	TRBV5-1	-	TRBJ2-7	CASSFTGPQYEQYF	TGCGCCAGCAGCTTTACAGGGCCACAGTACGAGCAGTACTTC
12	-	TRBV28	-	TRBJ2-7	CASSFSVHEQYF	TGTGCCAGCAGTTTCTCGGTCCACGAGCAGTACTTC
14	-	TRBV2	-	TRBJ1-5	CASKVGGSNQPQHF	TGTGCCAGCAAGGTGGGTGGTAGCAATCAGCCCCAGCATTTT
15	-	TRBV7-2	-	TRBJ1-4	CASSFQVATNEKLFF	TGTGCCAGCAGCTTTCAGGTGGCAACTAATGAAAAACTGTTTTTT
12	-	TRBV23-1	-	TRBJ1-5	CASKVGGEPQHF	TGCGCCAGCAAGGTCGGAGGGGAGCCCCAGCATTTT
14	-	TRBV27	-	TRBJ2-4	CASSLAGAKNIQYF	TGTGCCAGCAGTTTAGCGGGAGCCAAAAACATTCAGTACTTC
14	-	TRBV7-2	TRBD2	TRBJ2-5	CASQRDPRGETQYF	TGTGCCAGCCAGCGGGACCCAAGGGGAGAGACCCAGTACTTC
17	-	TRBV28	TRBD2	TRBJ2-1	CASSLGGLAGGPGEQFF	TGTGCCAGCAGTTTAGGGGGACTAGCGGGAGGACCAGGTGAGCAGTTCTTC
13	-	TRBV30	TRBD1	TRBJ1-4	CAWTDRGNEKLFF	TGTGCCTGGACCGACAGGGGGAATGAAAAACTGTTTTTT
14	-	TRBV5-4	TRBD1	TRBJ1-2	CASSQGTGSYGYTF	TGTGCCAGCAGCCAGGGGACAGGGAGCTATGGCTACACCTTC
16	-	TRBV4-1	TRBD2	TRBJ2-3	CASSQTSGGLTDTQYF	TGCGCCAGCAGCCAAACCAGCGGGGGGCTCACAGATACGCAGTATTTT
17	-	TRBV28	-	TRBJ1-5	CASAKGSISDPNQPQHF	TGTGCCAGCGCCAAAGGGTCCATATCGGATCCCAATCAGCCCCAGCATTTT
15	-	TRBV5-1	TRBD2	TRBJ2-7	CASSLVAGGPHEQYF	TGCGCCAGCAGCTTAGTAGCGGGAGGGCCCCACGAGCAGTACTTC
14	-	TRBV5-1	TRBD2	TRBJ2-2	CASSPSGSPGELFF	TGCGCCAGCAGCCCTAGCGGGAGCCCCGGGGAGCTGTTTTTT
11	-	TRBV6-5	-	TRBJ2-1	CASALNNEQFF	TGTGCCAGCGCTCTTAACAATGAGCAGTTCTTC
14	-	TRBV29-1	TRBD2	TRBJ2-1	CSVERTSGTNEQFF	TGCAGCGTTGAGAGGACTAGCGGGACGAATGAGCAGTTCTTC
11	-	TRBV30	-	TRBJ1-1	CAWGRGTEAFF	TGTGCCTGGGGGAGGGGCACTGAAGCTTTCTTT
15	-	TRBV7-3	TRBD2	TRBJ2-7	CASSSKAGGQYEQYF	TGTGCCAGCAGCTCGAAAGCGGGAGGGCAGTACGAGCAGTACTTC
16	-	TRBV28	-	TRBJ1-1	CASSLGGLPGDTEAFF	TGTGCCAGCAGTCTCGGAGGACTACCAGGAGACACTGAAGCTTTCTTT
11	few	TRBV30	-	TRBJ1-2	CAWTLRESYTF	TGTGCCTGGACTCTTCGGGAGAGCTACACCTTC
13	-	TRBV9	-	TRBJ2-3	CASSVGGADTQYF	TGTGCCAGCAGCGTAGGGGGCGCAGATACGCAGTATTTT
14	-	TRBV5-1	-	TRBJ2-5	CASSTAGGRETQYF	TGCGCCAGCAGCACGGCCGGGGGCAGGGAGACCCAGTACTTC
15	-	TRBV10-3	TRBD2	TRBJ2-3	CAISESETSADTQYF	TGTGCCATCAGTGAGTCTGAGACTAGCGCAGATACGCAGTATTTT
14	-	TRBV7-2	-	TRBJ2-2	CASSRERAAGELFF	TGTGCCAGCAGCCGGGAGCGGGCTGCCGGGGAGCTGTTTTTT
13	-	TRBV28	-	TRBJ1-2	CASSLQMNYGYTF	TGTGCCAGCAGTCTACAGATGAACTATGGCTACACCTTC
16	-	TRBV19	TRBD1	TRBJ2-2	CASSLGTGGMTGELFF	TGTGCCAGTAGTCTTGGGACAGGGGGCATGACCGGGGAGCTGTTTTTT
14	few	TRBV30	-	TRBJ1-1	CAWSVYRPFTEAFF	TGTGCCTGGAGTGTATACAGGCCCTTCACTGAAGCTTTCTTT
14	-	TRBV19	-	TRBJ2-2	CASTIGLVGGELFF	TGTGCCAGTACCATCGGGCTAGTTGGCGGGGAGCTGTTTTTT
15	-	TRBV19	-	TRBJ1-5	CASSLVKFGNQPQHF	TGTGCCAGTAGCTTAGTCAAATTCGGCAATCAGCCCCAGCATTTT
13	-	TRBV28	TRBD1	TRBJ2-7	CASTGQGGYEQYF	TGTGCCAGCACGGGACAGGGTGGATACGAGCAGTACTTC
15	-	TRBV4-2	-	TRBJ2-1	CASSQAESSYNEQFF	TGTGCCAGCAGCCAAGCCGAGAGCTCCTACAATGAGCAGTTCTTC
13	once	TRBV14	TRBD2	TRBJ2-7	CASSALAAYEQYF	TGTGCCAGCAGCGCACTAGCGGCCTACGAGCAGTACTTC
14	-	TRBV6-5	-	TRBJ1-2	CASSYAGWGYGYTF	TGTGCCAGCAGTTACGCGGGTTGGGGATATGGCTACACCTTC
11	once	TRBV5-6	-	TRBJ1-2	CASSYNYGYTF	TGTGCCAGCAGCTATAACTATGGCTACACCTTC
14	-	TRBV5-1	TRBD1	TRBJ1-2	CASSLGTGAGGYTF	TGCGCCAGCAGCTTAGGGACAGGGGCGGGCGGCTACACCTTC
20	-	TRBV5-1	TRBD2	TRBJ2-5	CASSLGRQLGLAGPHATQYF	TGCGCCAGCAGCTTGGGTCGACAGCTCGGACTAGCGGGGCCCCATGCGACCCAGTACTTC
12	-	TRBV30	-	TRBJ1-2	CAWIGLGYGYTF	TGTGCCTGGATAGGTCTCGGCTATGGCTACACCTTC
15	-	TRBV6-5	-	TRBJ1-2	CANTRDGAANYGYTF	TGTGCCAACACCCGGGACGGAGCAGCTAACTATGGCTACACCTTC
15	-	TRBV11-3	TRBD2	TRBJ2-1	CASSPEAGSNNEQFF	TGTGCCAGCAGCCCCGAAGCGGGATCCAACAATGAGCAGTTCTTC
15	-	TRBV19	-	TRBJ2-5	CASSIVGGLQETQYF	TGTGCCAGTAGTATAGTAGGAGGCCTCCAAGAGACCCAGTACTTC